This TCR beta chain came from a study of blood T cell repertoires in COVID-19 (dated by TCRdb to about 2020). About the full investigation: Samples from collaborators originated in the United States, Italy and Spain and spanned both the acute and convalescent phases of COVID-19. Where HLA class I and class II types were available, the types were taken from metadata supplied by the sample provider, not from assay-based typing. The dataset comprised deeply sampled blood TCRbeta repertoires from subjects exposed to, actively infected with, or recovered from COVID-19. Samples came from the ongoing ImmuneRACE study (first 160 participants) plus 1,254 subjects from 6 global collaborators. A freely available public database, intended as a resource for researchers studying the immune response to SARS-CoV-2, is where the repertoires were released. The prospective study material was composed of cDNA or gDNA derived from T cells, B-cell-depleted T cells, or PBMCs. A de-identified subject ID, COVID-19 status, age in years and sex were almost always included in the sample metadata. Study-wide conclusions, independent of this receptor: Clinical and demographic metadata were provided uncurated, with the amount varying by source and participant.

Collaborating institutions collected whole blood in K2EDTA tubes following their own protocols. Collaborator samples were shipped for TCRbeta analysis as frozen whole blood, isolated PBMCs, or DNA extracted from either sample type. Trimming at the junction amounts to 4 bases on V and 0 bases on J, and the germline ends lie 11 bases apart. The CDR3 has 15 amino acids, counting the end cysteine and phenylalanine. This entry keeps only the CDR3 DNA: 45 bases, framed from base 1. The germline V gene encodes CDR1 SGHRS and CDR2 YFSETQ. Worth noting for this clone: No antigen is known for it. Base qualities were left out, and no much larger clone turns up one base away.

The immunoSEQ Assay, a bias-controlled multiplex PCR, was used to amplify TCRbeta CDR3 regions from genomic DNA. The paper's data handling went like this. The number of nucleated cells in each sample was estimated by amplification of reference gene primers within the assay. Sequence reads were collapsed and filtered to measure the absolute abundance of every unique TCRbeta CDR3 rearrangement. Productive Simpson clonality was computed per sample as the square root of Simpson's diversity index over productive rearrangements. Here the immuneACCESS table is served through TCRdb, limited to in-frame sequences with V and J called. Missing clones are a known gap in these copies; in checked studies unresolved V genes cover under half, and the rest lacks a known reason. The D gene and trimming were derived from the DNA, and the V and J assignments and clone size from that table. This sample comprises 150,000 or so clones, 81% of them detected only once. The top ten constitute about 10% of the sample.

Here the chain combines TRBV5-1 and TRBJ1-3, with TRBD1 perhaps the D gene, on 6 matching bases. The sequenced material came from peripheral blood. This clonotype was sampled from a man aged 55 to 70 with active or convalescent COVID-19. CDR3 region: CASSPGQISGNTIYF. The DNA sequence is given as TGCGCCAGCAGCCCAGGACAGATCTCTGGAAACACCATATATTTT.